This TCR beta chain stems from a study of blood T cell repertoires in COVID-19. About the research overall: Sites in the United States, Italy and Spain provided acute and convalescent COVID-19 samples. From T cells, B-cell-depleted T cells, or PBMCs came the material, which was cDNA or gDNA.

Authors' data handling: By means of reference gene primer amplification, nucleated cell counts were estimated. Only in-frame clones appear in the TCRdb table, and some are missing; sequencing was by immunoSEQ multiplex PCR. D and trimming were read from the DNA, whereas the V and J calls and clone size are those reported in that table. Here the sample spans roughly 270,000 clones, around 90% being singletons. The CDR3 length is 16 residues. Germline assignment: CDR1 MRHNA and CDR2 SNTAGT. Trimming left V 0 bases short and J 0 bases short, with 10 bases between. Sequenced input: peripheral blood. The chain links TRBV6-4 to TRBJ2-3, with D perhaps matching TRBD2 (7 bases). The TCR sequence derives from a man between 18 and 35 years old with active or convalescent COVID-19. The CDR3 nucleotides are TGTGCCAGCAGTGACTCGCCGGGGGGCAGCACAGATACGCAGTATTTT. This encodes CASSDSPGGSTDTQYF.